The 13 T cell receptor beta chains reported below all come from one sample, sequenced in a study of T cells in localized non-small cell lung cancer (dated by TCRdb to 2018 to 2020). Library generation was performed with the immunoSEQ multiplex PCR assay. Here the immuneACCESS table is served through TCRdb, limited to in-frame sequences with V and J called. Missing clones are a known gap in these copies; in checked studies unresolved V genes cover under half, and the rest lacks a known reason. The sample contains almost 40,000 clones, roughly 83% of them found a single time. The ten biggest clones cover less than 35% of the sample. The material was PBMCs, obtained before any cancer treatment. The receptors here all came from a woman aged 35-75 years with stage II squamous cell lung carcinoma.

Written as DNA, the CDR3 is TGTGCCAGCAGCTCCGGGACAGGGACTGGCGAGCAGTACGTC. It translates to CASSSGTGTGEQYV. The rearrangement links TRBV6-5 to TRBJ2-7, with TRBD1 matching over 9 bases. Germline values: CDR1 MNHEY, CDR2 SVGAGI. V trimming: 6 bases; J trimming: 6 bases; junction bases outside the gene matches: 9. CDR3 size: 14 residues.

This clone was recorded once. The V gene is TRBV18, the J gene TRBJ1-2, with D tentatively TRBD1 (6 bases). V was trimmed by 4 bases and J by 7 bases, leaving 19 bases between them. From germline, CDR1 is KGHSH and CDR2 LQKENI. The CDR3 contains 15 residues. In nucleotides, the CDR3 is TGTGCCAGCTCACTACTGGGCGGACAGAGGGCTGGCTACACCTTC. The encoded protein is CASSLLGGQRAGYTF.

The sample holds a few counts of this clone. The chain couples TRBV6-6 to TRBJ1-2, with TRBD1 matching 11 bases. CDR3 length: 13 amino acids. The germline V gene has CDR1 MNHNY and CDR2 SVGAGI (reference sequence). Trimming removed 4 bases from V and 11 bases from J; junction bases left unmatched: 6. CDR3 protein: CASSFPGQGEYTF. The CDR3 DNA is TGTGCCAGCAGTTTTCCGGGACAGGGGGAATACACCTTC.

The chain combines TRBV29-1 with TRBJ1-1, with D unresolved. V was pared by 5 bases and J by 5 bases, with 9 bases between. Germline CDR1 reads SQVTM; CDR2 reads ANQGSEA. CDR3 length equals 11 residues. As DNA, the CDR3 is TGCAGCGTTCGACCGGGAACTGAAGCTTTCTTT. Residues: CSVRPGTEAFF.

A word on this clone: This specimen includes other DNA sequences encoding the same CDR3. The CDR3 reads CASRVRLAGGTDTQYF. The CDR3 region has the DNA TGTGCCAGCAGGGTTAGACTAGCGGGAGGAACAGATACGCAGTATTTT. The chain carries TRBV2 and TRBJ2-3; 13 positions match TRBD2. The V gene end was trimmed by 6 bases and the J gene end by 3 bases; junction bases not matched to a gene: 6. This CDR3 spans 16 amino acids. Germline V gene lookup returns CDR1 SNHLY and CDR2 FYNNEI.

This clone was picked up one time. The rearrangement links TRBV6-1 to TRBJ2-3; D call uncertain. Germline lookup yields CDR1 MNHNS and CDR2 SASEGT. The CDR3 length is 14 residues. V was cut by 4 bases and J by 6 bases, with 14 bases left in between. In DNA form, the CDR3 reads TGTGCCAGCAGTGCCCGCCAACGGTCGGATACGCAGTATTTT. It yields the protein CASSARQRSDTQYF.

The genes are TRBV7-8 and TRBJ2-1; 12 nucleotides match TRBD2. CDR3 length equals 16 residues. Germline V gene data show CDR1 as SGHVS and CDR2 as FQNEAQ. V shed 5 bases, J shed 8 bases, and the junction held 10 bases outside the gene matches. The CDR3 loop is CASSDPTSGGLYEQFF. DNA of the CDR3: TGTGCCAGCAGCGACCCTACTAGCGGGGGGTTGTATGAGCAGTTCTTC.

The chain combines TRBV11-2 with TRBJ2-7; 8 bases map to TRBD2. The CDR3 has 18 amino acids. The V gene end was trimmed by 5 bases and the J gene end by 2 bases; junction bases not matched to a gene: 17. Germline loops: CDR1 SGHAT, CDR2 FQNNGV. The CDR3 spells CASSAMAGGWSQPYEQYF. CDR3 in DNA: TGTGCCAGCAGCGCGATGGCGGGGGGTTGGTCCCAACCCTACGAGCAGTACTTC.

This chain connects TRBV5-1 to TRBJ2-5; perhaps TRBD1 as D (6 bases). CDR1 is SGHRS, CDR2 YFSETQ, per germline. The CDR3 is 17 residues long. V dropped 0 bases and J dropped 0 bases, with 15 bases sitting between them. The CDR3, as DNA: TGCGCCAGCAGCTTGGGACAGGAAACTTCGTACCAAGAGACCCAGTACTTC. Its translation: CASSLGQETSYQETQYF.

This sequence joins TRBV7-9 and TRBJ1-4; D is perhaps TRBD1 (5 bases). The CDR3 is 15 residues long. V lost 2 bases, J lost 5 bases, and 12 bases lay in between. CDR1 is SEHNR, CDR2 FQNEAQ, per germline (reference sequence). CDR3 loop: CASSLKGAPNEKLFF. The CDR3 DNA reads as TGTGCCAGCAGCTTAAAAGGGGCTCCAAATGAAAAACTGTTTTTT.

V usage is TRBV6-1 and J usage is TRBJ2-7, with D maybe TRBD1 (6 bases). V was clipped by 5 bases and J by 2 bases, with 13 bases between them. CDR3 length: 14 residues. Germline values: CDR1 MNHNS, CDR2 SASEGT. CDR3 residues: CASSQQGDAYEQYV. Written as DNA, the CDR3 is TGTGCCAGCAGTCAACAGGGAGATGCCTACGAGCAGTACGTC.

This clone was seen more than once but under ten times. This rearrangement joins TRBV2 to TRBJ1-4; D gene uncertain. This CDR3 region has 12 residues. Germline values: CDR1 SNHLY, CDR2 FYNNEI. V was trimmed by 6 bases and J by 8 bases, leaving 10 bases between them. The CDR3 is CASRADGEKLFF. CDR3 nucleotide sequence: TGTGCCAGCAGGGCGGATGGCGAAAAACTGTTTTTT.

V usage is TRBV5-1 and J usage is TRBJ2-5; D might be TRBD2 (6 bases). The V and J ends lost 4 bases and 2 bases respectively, with 9 bases between them. This CDR3 contains 13 residues. Germline V CDR1 and CDR2: SGHRS, YFSETQ. The CDR3 here is CASSLSGQETQYF. For the CDR3, the DNA is TGCGCCAGCAGCCTGAGCGGGCAAGAGACCCAGTACTTC.